This entry lists 17 T cell receptor beta chains sequenced from one sample in a study of spatial heterogeneity in lung cancer. Time point denoted: sample taken at primary tumor resection. MiXCR was run by TCRdb on the 5' RACE reads, yielding one entry per CDR3 protein. The sample lists tens of thousands of distinct CDR3 sequences; approximately 5.7% were seen once. Sequenced material: PBMCs, taken at surgery. All receptors derive from a male donor with early-stage non-small cell lung cancer.

This clonotype was recorded at least ten times. The CDR3 DNA reads TGCAGTGCTAGAGATTACCGGAGCGGGAGAAGCACAGATACGCAGTATTTT. This sequence encodes CSARDYRSGRSTDTQYF. J is TRBJ2-3 and V is TRBV20-1; 8 bases line up with TRBD2. Germline-derived CDR1 and CDR2 are DFQATT and SNEGSKA (reference sequence). The CDR3 loop spans 17 amino acids. The trim removed 0 bases at V and 0 bases at J, leaving 8 bases unmatched.

This clonotype was seen many times. The V and J genes are TRBV5-1 and TRBJ1-2; no firm D call. This CDR3 is built from 16 residues. V was cut by 1 base and J by 1 base, with 14 bases left in between. CDR1 is SGHRS, CDR2 YFSETQ, per germline. As DNA, the CDR3 is TGCGCCAGCAGCTTGACAGACAAGACAAATAACTATGGCTACACCTTC. Protein sequence: CASSLTDKTNNYGYTF.

This clonotype was recorded many times. CDR3 loop: CASSANFLSYEQYF. In DNA form, the CDR3 reads TGCGCCAGCAGCGCTAACTTCCTATCCTACGAGCAGTACTTC. The V and J genes are TRBV5-1 and TRBJ2-7; D not certain. Between the trimmed V and J ends, which lost 4 bases and 1 base, there was a span of 12 bases. There are 14 residues in the CDR3. Germline CDR1 and CDR2: SGHRS and YFSETQ.

This clonotype came up many times. The chain employs TRBV24-1 and TRBJ2-6, with no clear D. Germline V lookup: CDR1 KGHDR, CDR2 SFDVKD. The V end was cut by 8 bases, the J end by 0 bases, with 7 bases between. The CDR3 runs to 14 residues. The CDR3 nucleotides read TGTGCCACCAAGTCCAGCTCTGGGGCCAACGTCCTGACTTTC. Its translation: CATKSSSGANVLTF.

This clonotype has a count of ten or more. CDR3 protein: CASSAVGLAGFQETQYF. CDR3 coding DNA: TGTGCCAGCAGTGCGGTAGGACTAGCGGGATTCCAAGAGACCCAGTACTTC. The chain recombines TRBV2 with TRBJ2-5; the match to TRBD2 covers 12 bases. V was clipped by 4 bases and J by 1 base; unmatched bases: 7. The germline gives CDR1 SNHLY, CDR2 FYNNEI. This CDR3 contains 17 residues.

In this sample, this clonotype turned up many times. The chain links TRBV12-3 or TRBV12-4 to TRBJ2-1, with D possibly being TRBD1 (5 bases). V lost 3 bases and J 3 bases, leaving 15 bases between the germline ends. The CDR3 length is 16 residues. CDR3 bases: TGTGCCAGCAGTTTTCTATTTTCGGACAACTACAATGAGCAGTTCTTC. Translation: CASSFLFSDNYNEQFF.

This clonotype has a count of ten or more. The chain employs TRBV7-2 and TRBJ2-1, with TRBD2 matching 7 bases. The length of the CDR3 is 14 residues. Losses at the gene ends were 5 bases for V and 12 bases for J; bases not matched to a gene: 13. CDR1 is SGHTA and CDR2 is FQGNSA in the germline V gene. The CDR3 sequence: CASSPQRTSLGQFF. Written as DNA, the CDR3 is TGTGCCAGCAGCCCCCAACGGACTAGTCTGGGGCAGTTCTTC.

This clonotype was observed at least ten times. The chain uses TRBV20-1 and TRBJ2-3, with D unresolved. Trimming left V 5 bases short and J 10 bases short, with 13 bases between. Germline-derived CDR1 and CDR2 are DFQATT and SNEGSKA (reference sequence). CDR3 length: 11 amino acids. CDR3 sequence (DNA): TGCAGTGCTGATCCCGGGTGGGCGCAGTATTTT. Protein sequence: CSADPGWAQYF.

This clonotype was seen at least ten times. The chain recombines TRBV5-5 with TRBJ1-4; D is ambiguous. V lost 2 bases and J lost 5, with 13 bases in between. Germline CDR1 reads SGHKS; CDR2 reads YYEKEE (reference sequence). The CDR3 totals 15 residues. The CDR3 bases are TGTGCCAGCAGCTTAGGCCAGAGAGGAAATGAAAAACTGTTTTTT. Protein: CASSLGQRGNEKLFF.

This clonotype was counted many times. The gene calls are TRBV10-3 and TRBJ2-7; TRBD2 matches 9 bases. This CDR3 region has 15 residues. Trimming took 2 bases from V and 4 from J; bases not matched to a gene: 6. The germline CDR1 and CDR2 sequences are ENHRY and SYGVKD. CDR3 sequence: CAISEPGTSHYEQYF. CDR3 DNA: TGTGCCATCAGTGAGCCGGGGACTAGCCATTACGAGCAGTACTTC.

Many counts were recorded for this clonotype. The rearrangement links TRBV6-2 or TRBV6-3 to TRBJ2-2; no firm D call. This CDR3 has 14 residues. CDR1 MNHEY and CDR2 SVGEGT come from the germline V gene. V lost 2 bases and J 4 bases, leaving 8 bases between the germline ends. CDR3 bases: TGTGCCAGCAGTTACCTAGGTAGCACCGGGGAGCTGTTTTTT. This sequence encodes CASSYLGSTGELFF.

This clonotype was seen at least ten times. CDR3 sequence: CATSDSLGLAVRGAQYF. Here the CDR3 DNA reads TGTGCCACCAGTGATTCATTGGGACTAGCGGTTCGGGGGGCCCAGTACTTC. The chain has TRBV24-1 and TRBJ2-5, with 11 bases fitting TRBD2. The length of the CDR3 is 17 residues. After removal of 2 bases from V and 9 bases from J, the junction contained 13 bases not matched to a gene. Germline V gene lookup returns CDR1 KGHDR and CDR2 SFDVKD.

Many counts were recorded for this clonotype. The rearrangement joins TRBV5-6 to TRBJ1-2, with D perhaps matching TRBD1 (5 bases). The CDR3 sequence is 14 residues long. Between the trimmed V and J ends, which lost 0 bases and 4 bases, there was a span of 10 bases. The germline V gene encodes CDR1 SGHDT and CDR2 YYEEEE. CDR3 DNA sequence: TGTGCCAGCAGCTTGGGGGGCAGGACCTATGGCTACACCTTC. Translated, it gives CASSLGGRTYGYTF.

This clonotype was detected ten times or more. The gene calls are TRBV5-1 and TRBJ2-1; 11 nucleotides match TRBD2. The ends lost 0 bases at V and 8 bases at J; junction bases unmatched: 4. This CDR3 region has 15 residues. From germline, CDR1 is SGHRS and CDR2 YFSETQ. This CDR3 reads CASSLEIAGGHEQFF. The CDR3 region has the DNA TGCGCCAGCAGCTTGGAGATAGCGGGAGGGCATGAGCAGTTCTTC.

There are many counts of this clonotype. This rearrangement joins TRBV11-2 to TRBJ2-7; D is unresolved. Germline loops: CDR1 SGHAT, CDR2 FQNNGV. CDR3 length: 16 residues. V lost 3 bases, J lost 8 bases, and 23 bases lay in between. The CDR3 DNA is TGTGCCAGCAGCTTTCTAAGGCAGGATTACCGCCGAAAGCAGTACTTC. Amino acid sequence: CASSFLRQDYRRKQYF.

Ten or more counts support this clonotype. The chain is built from TRBV6-6 and TRBJ2-5, with TRBD2 as a possible D gene (6 bases). The CDR3 spans 15 residues. V was shortened by 6 bases and J by 5 bases, with 19 bases between the two germline ends. Germline V gene data show CDR1 as MNHNY and CDR2 as SVGAGI (reference sequence). The CDR3 DNA is TGTGCCAGCAGGCTCACGGGAGAGGGGCCGGAGACCCAGTACTTC. Translating gives CASRLTGEGPETQYF.

This clonotype showed up many times. The chain recombines TRBV3-2 with TRBJ2-1; the tabulated D call, TRBD1, remains unverified against the DNA. TRBV3-2 is noted as a pseudogene. The CDR3 has 15 amino acids. CDR3 amino acids: CASSQESRGEHEQFF. As DNA, the CDR3 is TGTGCCAGCAGCCAAGAATCTCGGGGGGAACATGAGCAGTTCTTC.